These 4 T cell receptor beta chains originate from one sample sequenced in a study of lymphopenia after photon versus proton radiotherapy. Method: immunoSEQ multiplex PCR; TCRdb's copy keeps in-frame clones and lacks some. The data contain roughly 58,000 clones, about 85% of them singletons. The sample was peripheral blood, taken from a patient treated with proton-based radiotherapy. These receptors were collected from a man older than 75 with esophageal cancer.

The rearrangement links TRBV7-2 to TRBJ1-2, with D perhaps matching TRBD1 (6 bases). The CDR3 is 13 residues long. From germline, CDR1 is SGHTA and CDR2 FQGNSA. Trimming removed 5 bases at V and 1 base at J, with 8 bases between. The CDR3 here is CASSPDSNYGYTF. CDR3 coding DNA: TGTGCCAGCAGCCCGGACAGTAACTATGGCTACACCTTC. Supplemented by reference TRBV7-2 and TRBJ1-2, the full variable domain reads GAGVSQSPSNKVTEKGKDVELRCDPISGHTALYWYRQSLGQGLEFLIYFQGNSAPDKSGLPSDRFSAERTGGSVSTLTIQRTQQEDSAVYLCASSPDSNYGYTFGSGTRLTVV.

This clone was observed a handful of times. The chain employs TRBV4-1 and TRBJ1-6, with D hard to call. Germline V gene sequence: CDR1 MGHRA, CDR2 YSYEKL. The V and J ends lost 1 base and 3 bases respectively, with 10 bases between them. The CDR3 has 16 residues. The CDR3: CASSQASDLYNSPLHF. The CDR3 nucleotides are TGCGCCAGCAGCCAAGCTAGTGACCTCTATAATTCACCCCTCCACTTT.

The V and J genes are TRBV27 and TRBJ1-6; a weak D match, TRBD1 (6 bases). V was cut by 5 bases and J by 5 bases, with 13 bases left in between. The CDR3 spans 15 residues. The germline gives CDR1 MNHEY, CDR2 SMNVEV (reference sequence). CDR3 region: CASSPGQIDNSPLHF. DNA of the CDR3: TGTGCCAGCAGTCCTGGACAGATAGATAATTCACCCCTCCACTTT.

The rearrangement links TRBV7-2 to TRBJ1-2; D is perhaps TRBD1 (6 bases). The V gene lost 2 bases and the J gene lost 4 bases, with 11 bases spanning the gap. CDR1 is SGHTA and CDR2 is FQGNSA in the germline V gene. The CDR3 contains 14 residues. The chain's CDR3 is CASSLQGLLYGYTF. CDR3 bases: TGTGCCAGCAGCTTACAGGGGTTGCTCTATGGCTACACCTTC.